This T cell receptor beta chain was recovered during a study of blood T cell repertoires in COVID-19. Study-level background: Specimens from acute and convalescent COVID-19 originated in the United States, Italy and Spain. PBMCs, B-cell-depleted T cells, or T cells provided the cDNA or gDNA that made up the material.

The authors' processing: From reference gene primer amplification, estimates of nucleated cell counts were derived. Data came from immunoSEQ multiplex PCR; TCRdb stores just in-frame clones and leaves some out. V, J and clone size derive from that table, while D and trimming were established from the DNA sequence. The sample shows about 50,000 clones, 86% of them seen only once. The V segment lost 4 bases and the J segment 6 bases; nucleotides outside the gene matches: 8. Germline-derived CDR1 and CDR2 are SNHLY and FYNNEI. The CDR3 sequence is 14 residues long. The source of this sequence is a human donor in a cohort sampled during active COVID-19. The sample taken for sequencing was peripheral blood. V is TRBV2 and J is TRBJ2-7, with TRBD1 matching over 8 bases. The CDR3 DNA reads as TGTGCCAGCAGTGCAACCGGGACAGGTGGCGAGCAGTACTTC. Amino acid sequence: CASSATGTGGEQYF.